This T cell receptor beta chain derives from a study of T cells in localized non-small cell lung cancer. Study-wide results and caveats: Out of the top 100 tumor clones, a median about 57 were seen in adjacent lung. Multi-region tumor sequencing was not done, so intratumor heterogeneity could not be excluded. Uninvolved nearby lung showed the greatest T cell clonality, exceeding that found in tumor.

The CDR3 covers 13 residues. Trimming removed 0 bases from V and 8 bases from J, with 10 bases in between. This clone came up once. Its cognate antigen is unknown. Method: immunoSEQ multiplex PCR; TCRdb's copy keeps in-frame clones and lacks some. Here the sample spans over 2,000 clones, less than 30% being singletons. This sample comprised lung tumor tissue, obtained before any cancer treatment. This TCR was recovered from a man aged 40 to 75 with stage II lung adenocarcinoma. The chain couples TRBV23-1 to TRBJ1-2; D possibly corresponds to TRBD1 (6 bases). TRBV23-1 is noted as an ORF with a role that remains uncertain. CDR3 sequence reads: CASSQSDRIGYTF. In DNA, the CDR3 is TGCGCCAGCAGTCAATCCGACAGGATCGGCTACACCTTC.